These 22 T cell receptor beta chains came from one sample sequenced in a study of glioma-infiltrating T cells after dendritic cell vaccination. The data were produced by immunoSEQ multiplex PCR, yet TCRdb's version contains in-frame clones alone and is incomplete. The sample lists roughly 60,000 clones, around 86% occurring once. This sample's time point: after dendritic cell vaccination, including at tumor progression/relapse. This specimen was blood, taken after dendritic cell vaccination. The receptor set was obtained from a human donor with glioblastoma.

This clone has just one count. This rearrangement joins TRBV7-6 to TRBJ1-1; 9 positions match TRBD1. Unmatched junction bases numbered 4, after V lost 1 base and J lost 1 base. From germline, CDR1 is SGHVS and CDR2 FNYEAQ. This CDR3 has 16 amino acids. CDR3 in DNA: TGTGCCAGCAGCTTAGTCTCGGACAGGGGGAACACTGAAGCTTTCTTT. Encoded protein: CASSLVSDRGNTEAFF.

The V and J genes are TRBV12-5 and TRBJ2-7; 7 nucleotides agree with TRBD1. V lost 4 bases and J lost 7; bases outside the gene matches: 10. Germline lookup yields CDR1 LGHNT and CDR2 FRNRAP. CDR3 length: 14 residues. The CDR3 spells CASGSILTGSEQYF. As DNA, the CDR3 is TGTGCTAGTGGTTCGATCCTGACAGGGAGTGAGCAGTACTTC.

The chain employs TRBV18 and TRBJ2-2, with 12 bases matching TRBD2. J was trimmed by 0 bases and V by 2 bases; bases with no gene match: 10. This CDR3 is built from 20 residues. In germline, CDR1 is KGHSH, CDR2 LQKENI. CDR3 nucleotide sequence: TGTGCCAGCTCACCATTTAAAGGACTAGCGGGGATGTCGAACACCGGGGAGCTGTTTTTT. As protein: CASSPFKGLAGMSNTGELFF.

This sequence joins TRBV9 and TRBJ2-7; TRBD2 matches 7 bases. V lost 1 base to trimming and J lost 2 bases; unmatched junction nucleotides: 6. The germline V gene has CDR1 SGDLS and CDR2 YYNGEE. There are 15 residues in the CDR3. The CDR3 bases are TGTGCCAGCAGCGTAAATGCGGGAGTCACCTACGAGCAGTACTTC. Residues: CASSVNAGVTYEQYF.

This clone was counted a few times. The CDR3 coding sequence is TGTGCCAGCCGGCCTAGCGGGGGGCGAGAGACCCAGTACTTC. The encoded protein is CASRPSGGRETQYF. The V and J genes are TRBV6-5 and TRBJ2-5; TRBD2 matches at 11 bases. With 8 bases clipped from V and 4 bases from J, the junction kept 6 bases outside the gene matches. The CDR3 length is 14 residues. The V gene's germline CDR1 is MNHEY and CDR2 SVGAGI.

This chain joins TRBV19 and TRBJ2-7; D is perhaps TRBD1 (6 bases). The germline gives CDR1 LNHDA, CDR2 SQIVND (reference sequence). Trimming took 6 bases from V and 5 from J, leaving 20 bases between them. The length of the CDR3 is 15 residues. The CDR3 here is CASSPFGTTRDEQYF. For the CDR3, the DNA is TGTGCCAGTAGCCCCTTCGGGACAACCAGGGACGAGCAGTACTTC.

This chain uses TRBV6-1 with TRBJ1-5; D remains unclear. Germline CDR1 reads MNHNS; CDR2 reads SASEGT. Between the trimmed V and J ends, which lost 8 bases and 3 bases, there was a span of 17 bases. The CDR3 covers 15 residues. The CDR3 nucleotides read TGTGCCAGCCACTCCTCCGGGTCCCTCAATCAGCCCCAGCATTTT. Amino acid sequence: CASHSSGSLNQPQHF.

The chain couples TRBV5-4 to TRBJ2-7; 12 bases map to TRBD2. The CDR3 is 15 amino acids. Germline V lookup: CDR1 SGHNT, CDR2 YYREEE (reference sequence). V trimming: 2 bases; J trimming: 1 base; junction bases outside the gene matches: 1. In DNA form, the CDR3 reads TGTGCCAGCAGCTTTACTAGCGGGAGGTCCTACGAGCAGTACTTC. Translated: CASSFTSGRSYEQYF.

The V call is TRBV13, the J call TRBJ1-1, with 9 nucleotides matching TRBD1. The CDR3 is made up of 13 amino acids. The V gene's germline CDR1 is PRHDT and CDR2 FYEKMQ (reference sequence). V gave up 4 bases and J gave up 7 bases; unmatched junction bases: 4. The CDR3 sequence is CASSWGQGFEAFF. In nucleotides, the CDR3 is TGTGCCAGCAGCTGGGGACAGGGATTTGAAGCTTTCTTT. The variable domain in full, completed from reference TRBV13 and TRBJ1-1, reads AAGVIQSPRHLIKEKRETATLKCYPIPRHDTVYWYQQGPGQDPQFLISFYEKMQSDKGSIPDRFSAQQFSDYHSELNMSSLELGDSALYFCASSWGQGFEAFFGQGTRLTVV.

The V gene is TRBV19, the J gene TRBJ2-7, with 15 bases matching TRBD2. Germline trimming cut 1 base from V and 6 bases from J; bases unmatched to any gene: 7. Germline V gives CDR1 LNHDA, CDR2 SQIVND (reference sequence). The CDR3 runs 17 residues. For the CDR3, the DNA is TGTGCCAGTAGTATAGCCAGGGGACTAGCGGGGGGCGGCGAGCAGTACTTC. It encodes CASSIARGLAGGGEQYF.

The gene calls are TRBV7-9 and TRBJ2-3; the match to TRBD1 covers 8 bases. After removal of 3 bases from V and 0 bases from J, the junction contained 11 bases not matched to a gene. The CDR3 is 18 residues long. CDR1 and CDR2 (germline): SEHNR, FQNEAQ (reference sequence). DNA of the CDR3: TGTGCCAGCAGCTTTGTCTCAGGGGGCGCGGCTAGCACAGATACGCAGTATTTT. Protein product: CASSFVSGGAASTDTQYF. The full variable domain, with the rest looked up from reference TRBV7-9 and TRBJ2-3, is DTGVSQNPRHKITKRGQNVTFRCDPISEHNRLYWYRQTLGQGPEFLTYFQNEAQLEKSRLLSDRFSAERPKGSFSTLEIQRTEQGDSAMYLCASSFVSGGAASTDTQYFGPGTRLTVL.

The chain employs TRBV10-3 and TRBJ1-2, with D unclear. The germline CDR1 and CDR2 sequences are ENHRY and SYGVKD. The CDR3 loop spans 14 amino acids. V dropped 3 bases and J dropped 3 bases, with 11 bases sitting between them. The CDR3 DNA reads TGTGCCATCAGTGAAGGCCAGGTAGACTATGGCTACACCTTC. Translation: CAISEGQVDYGYTF.

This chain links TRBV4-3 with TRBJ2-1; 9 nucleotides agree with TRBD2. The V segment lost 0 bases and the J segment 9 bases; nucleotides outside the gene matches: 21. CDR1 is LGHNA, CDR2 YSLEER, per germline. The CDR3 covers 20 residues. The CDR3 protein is CASSQEWRASGTPRWSEQFF. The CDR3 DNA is TGCGCCAGCAGCCAAGAATGGAGGGCTAGCGGGACTCCCCGATGGAGTGAGCAGTTCTTC.

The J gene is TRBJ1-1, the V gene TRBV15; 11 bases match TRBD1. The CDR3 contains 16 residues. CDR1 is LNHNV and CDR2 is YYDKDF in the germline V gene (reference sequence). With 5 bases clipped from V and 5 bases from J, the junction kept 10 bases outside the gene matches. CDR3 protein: CATSDGQGARRTEAFF. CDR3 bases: TGTGCCACCAGCGATGGACAGGGGGCTCGTAGGACTGAAGCTTTCTTT.

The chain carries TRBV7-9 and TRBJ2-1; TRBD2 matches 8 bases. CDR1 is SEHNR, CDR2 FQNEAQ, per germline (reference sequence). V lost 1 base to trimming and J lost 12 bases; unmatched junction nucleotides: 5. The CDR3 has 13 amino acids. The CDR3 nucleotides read TGTGCCAGCAGCTTAGATGCGGGAGGATGGCAGTTCTTC. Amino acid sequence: CASSLDAGGWQFF.

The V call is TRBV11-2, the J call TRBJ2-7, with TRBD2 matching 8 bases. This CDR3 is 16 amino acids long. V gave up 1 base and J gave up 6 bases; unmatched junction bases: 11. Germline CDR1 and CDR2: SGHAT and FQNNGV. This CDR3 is CASSLVGQRGSGEQYF. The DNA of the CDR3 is TGTGCCAGCAGCTTAGTCGGGCAGCGGGGGTCCGGCGAGCAGTACTTC.

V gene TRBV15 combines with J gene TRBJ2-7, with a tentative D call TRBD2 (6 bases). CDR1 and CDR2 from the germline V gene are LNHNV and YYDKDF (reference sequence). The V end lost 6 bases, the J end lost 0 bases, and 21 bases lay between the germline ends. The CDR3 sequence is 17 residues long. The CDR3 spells CATRPHMGGITSYEQYF. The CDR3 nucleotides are TGTGCCACCAGGCCACATATGGGGGGTATAACCTCCTACGAGCAGTACTTC.

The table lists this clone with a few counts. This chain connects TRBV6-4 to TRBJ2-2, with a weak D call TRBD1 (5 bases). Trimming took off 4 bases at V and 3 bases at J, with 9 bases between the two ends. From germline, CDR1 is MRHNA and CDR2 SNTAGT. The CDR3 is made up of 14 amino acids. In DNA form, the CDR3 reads TGTGCCAGCAGTGCTCAAGGGGACACCGGGGAGCTGTTTTTT. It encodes CASSAQGDTGELFF.

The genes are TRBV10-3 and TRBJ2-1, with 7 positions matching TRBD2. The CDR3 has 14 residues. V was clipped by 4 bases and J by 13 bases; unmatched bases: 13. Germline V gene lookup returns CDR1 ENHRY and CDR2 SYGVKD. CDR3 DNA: TGTGCCATCAGTGGACCCATCCTAGCGGTTGACCAGTTCTTC. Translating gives CAISGPILAVDQFF.

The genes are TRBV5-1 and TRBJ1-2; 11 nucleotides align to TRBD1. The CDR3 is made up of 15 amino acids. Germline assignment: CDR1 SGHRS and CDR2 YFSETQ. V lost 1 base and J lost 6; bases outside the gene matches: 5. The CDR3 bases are TGCGCCAGCAGCTTGTTGGGACAGGGGGTGCATGGCTACACCTTC. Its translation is CASSLLGQGVHGYTF.

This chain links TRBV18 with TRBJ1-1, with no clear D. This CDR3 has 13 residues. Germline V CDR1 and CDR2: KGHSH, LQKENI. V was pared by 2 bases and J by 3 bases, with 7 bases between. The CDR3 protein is CASSPDSDTEAFF. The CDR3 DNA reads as TGTGCCAGCTCACCAGATTCGGACACTGAAGCTTTCTTT.

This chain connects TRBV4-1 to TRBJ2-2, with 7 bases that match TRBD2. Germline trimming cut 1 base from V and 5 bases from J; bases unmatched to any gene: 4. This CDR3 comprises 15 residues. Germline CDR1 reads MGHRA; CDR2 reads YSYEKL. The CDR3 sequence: CASSQGLAVTGELFF. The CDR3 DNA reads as TGCGCCAGCAGCCAAGGTCTAGCGGTAACCGGGGAGCTGTTTTTT.